This TCR beta chain was identified in a study of shared clonotypes between healthy human individuals. Study conclusions and caveats: Larger richness was generally estimated for naive than memory subsets.

A word on this clone: Its target is unknown. One end of the junction is discordant with germline, which a read error may explain.

This CDR3 is 13 amino acids long. Germline V gene data show CDR1 as SEHNR and CDR2 as FQNEAQ (reference sequence). This table comes from immunoSEQ multiplex PCR, and its TCRdb copy is limited to in-frame clones, with some not included. This sample has some 2.4 million clones, with approximately 93% found just once. The sequenced sample consisted of naive CD4+ T cells from PBMCs. Subset indicated: CD45RA+ positively selected. The origin of this receptor is a man aged 18 to 30 in good health. Some clones in this sample may be carry-over from other donors' samples. The V gene is TRBV7-9, the J gene TRBJ1-1; the D gene is possibly TRBD1 (5 bases). DNA for the CDR3: TGTGCCAGCAGCTTAGCGCTCCAGGGCCGTCAAGCTTTT. Translation gives CASSLALQGRQAF.